Following are 15 T cell receptor beta chains from one sample sequenced in a study of blood T cells in healthy people across ages (dated by TCRdb to between 2014 and 2016). The method behind the library was 5' RACE. Sequencing used an Illumina HiSeq 2500. The second PCR ran for about 7 to 11 cycles and used a J-beta primer mix along with a sample-barcoded 5' primer. TCRdb cleaned the public reads at Q25 with fastp, built clones with MiXCR and kept in-frame beta chains. Under each unique CDR3 protein, matching rows form one entry showing the most common genes and DNA. The table for this sample lists 1.5 million to 2 million distinct CDR3 sequences; approximately 28% of them were counted only once. The ten largest clones take up more than 6% of the sample. Sequenced material: blood. Source of these receptors: a woman aged 30 to 39 in good health.

The J gene is TRBJ2-1, the V gene TRBV5-1; D is undetermined. Germline V gives CDR1 SGHRS, CDR2 YFSETQ. The ends were cut back, 4 bases at V and 9 bases at J, with 14 bases in the middle. The CDR3 consists of 13 residues. The CDR3 DNA sequence: TGCGCCAGCAGCCTAGTGGTGGGGTTTGAGCAGTTCTTC. It encodes CASSLVVGFEQFF. The whole variable domain, filled in from reference TRBV5-1 and TRBJ2-1, reads KAGVTQTPRYLIKTRGQQVTLSCSPISGHRSVSWYQQTPGQGLQFLFEYFSETQRNKGNFPGRFSGRQFSNSRSEMNVSTLELGDSALYLCASSLVVGFEQFFGPGTRLTVL.

This clonotype was observed a few times. The chain recombines TRBV28 with TRBJ2-4; the D gene is possibly TRBD2 (5 bases). CDR1 is MDHEN and CDR2 is SYDVKM in the germline V gene. The CDR3 runs to 14 residues. Trimming stripped 5 bases from V and 13 bases from J, with 21 bases between. CDR3 sequence reads: CASSPTRPTKEQYF. The CDR3 region has the DNA TGTGCCAGCAGTCCCACCCGACCGACTAAAGAGCAGTACTTC.

This clonotype was counted only a few times. The junction differs from germline at one of its ends, possibly a read error. The chain carries TRBV10-3 and TRBJ2-1; TRBD2 matches 9 bases. The CDR3 has 18 residues. Germline values: CDR1 ENHRY, CDR2 SYGVKD. The DNA for the CDR3 is TGTACCATCAGTGAGGGATCTAGCGGGGCGATCTCCTACAATGAGCAGTTCTTC. Its translation is CTISEGSSGAISYNEQFF.

The chain has TRBV7-9 and TRBJ1-1; 8 bases are a match to TRBD1. The CDR3 totals 14 residues. J gave up 5 bases and V 4 bases, and 6 bases lay outside the gene matches. From germline, CDR1 is SEHNR and CDR2 FQNEAQ (reference sequence). CDR3 in amino acids: CASSSTGVTTEAFF. In DNA form, the CDR3 reads TGTGCCAGCAGCTCGACAGGGGTGACTACTGAAGCTTTCTTT. Looking up the rest from reference TRBV7-9 and TRBJ1-1 gives the full variable domain: DTGVSQNPRHKITKRGQNVTFRCDPISEHNRLYWYRQTLGQGPEFLTYFQNEAQLEKSRLLSDRFSAERPKGSFSTLEIQRTEQGDSAMYLCASSSTGVTTEAFFGQGTRLTVV.

J is TRBJ2-7 and V is TRBV6-5; D is perhaps TRBD1 or TRBD2 (5 bases each). The CDR3 totals 17 residues. Germline lookup yields CDR1 MNHEY and CDR2 SVGAGI. The ends were cut back, 5 bases at V and 0 bases at J, with 20 bases in the middle. CDR3 nucleotides: TGTGCCAGCAGTGGGAACTCCGACAGACTAAGCTCCTACGAGCAGTACTTC. This codes for CASSGNSDRLSSYEQYF.

This clonotype has only a few counts. This rearrangement joins TRBV20-1 to TRBJ2-7; D not certain. Trimming stripped 5 bases from V and 4 bases from J, with 15 bases between. This CDR3 region has 13 residues. Germline lookup yields CDR1 DFQATT and CDR2 SNEGSKA (reference sequence). CDR3: CSASEIGSYEQYF. The CDR3 coding sequence is TGCAGTGCTTCCGAAATCGGGTCTTACGAGCAGTACTTC.

This clonotype was observed a handful of times. The CDR3 sequence: CSAPRDGQTYSPLHF. CDR3 in DNA: TGCAGTGCGCCCCGGGACGGGCAAACTTATTCACCCCTCCACTTT. V gene TRBV20-1 combines with J gene TRBJ1-6; tentatively, D is TRBD1 (5 bases). The CDR3 loop spans 15 amino acids. Germline CDR1 reads DFQATT; CDR2 reads SNEGSKA (reference sequence). V was cut by 6 bases and J by 8 bases, with 20 bases left in between.

This clonotype has a count of ten or more. This chain joins TRBV7-9 and TRBJ2-7; maybe TRBD1 (7 bases). V was shortened by 3 bases and J by 1 base, with 10 bases between the two germline ends. Germline assignment: CDR1 SEHNR and CDR2 FQNEAQ (reference sequence). This CDR3 region has 14 residues. CDR3 amino acids: CASSFGGQSYEQYF. CDR3 DNA: TGTGCCAGCAGCTTCGGGGGACAGTCCTACGAGCAGTACTTC.

The gene calls are TRBV6-5 and TRBJ2-3; D possibly corresponds to TRBD1 (5 bases). The CDR3 consists of 14 residues. Germline-derived CDR1 and CDR2 are MNHEY and SVGAGI. Trimming removed 2 bases from V and 3 bases from J, with 9 bases in between. The CDR3 DNA sequence: TGTGCCAGCAGTTACGGTGGGGCGACAGATACGCAGTATTTT. This codes for CASSYGGATDTQYF.

The DNA for the CDR3 is TGTGCCACCAGTGATTGGAGCACCGGGGAGCTGTTTTTT. Its translation is CATSDWSTGELFF. The chain links TRBV24-1 to TRBJ2-2; no clear D. CDR1 and CDR2 from the germline V gene are KGHDR and SFDVKD. V was cut by 2 bases and J by 4 bases, with 4 bases left in between. There are 13 residues in the CDR3.

This clonotype has at least ten counts. The chain joins TRBV6-5 to TRBJ2-1; 10 bases align to TRBD2. J lost 4 bases, V lost 0 bases, and 6 bases had no gene match. The CDR3 covers 17 residues. Germline V gene data show CDR1 as MNHEY and CDR2 as SVGAGI. CDR3 amino acids: CASSYSKGLALYNEQFF. CDR3 DNA: TGTGCCAGCAGTTACTCGAAGGGACTAGCGTTGTACAATGAGCAGTTCTTC.

The V call is TRBV5-1, the J call TRBJ2-3; either TRBD1 or TRBD2 may supply D (5 bases each). The CDR3 covers 14 residues. Germline CDR1 and CDR2: SGHRS and YFSETQ. Trimming shortened V by 7 bases and J by 3 bases, and 15 bases separated the two germline ends. The CDR3 sequence is CASGGGIETDTQYF. In DNA, the CDR3 is TGCGCCAGCGGTGGGGGAATCGAGACAGATACGCAGTATTTT.

This clonotype was seen just once. The chain links TRBV3-1 to TRBJ2-1; D may be TRBD2 (6 bases). V dropped 1 base and J dropped 9 bases, with 10 bases sitting between them. The CDR3 sequence is 13 residues long. The germline CDR1 and CDR2 sequences are LGHDT and YNNKEL (reference sequence). CDR3 in DNA: TGTGCCAGCAGCCAAGCGGGAGAGGCTGAGCAGTTCTTC. Residues: CASSQAGEAEQFF.

This clonotype was found a few times. This chain connects TRBV7-2 to TRBJ2-1; D may correspond to TRBD1 or TRBD2 (7 bases each). V gave up 7 bases and J gave up 8 bases, with 24 bases separating them. CDR1 SGHTA and CDR2 FQGNSA come from the germline V gene. CDR3 length: 16 residues. DNA for the CDR3: TGTGCCAGCACCCCAGGGGGGGTCCGGGGGGTGGATGAGCAGTTCTTC. Translating it yields CASTPGGVRGVDEQFF.

The chain joins TRBV7-9 to TRBJ1-1; weak D call: TRBD1 (6 bases). The CDR3 covers 16 residues. Trimming removed 5 bases from V and 2 bases from J, with 18 bases in between. Per the germline V gene, CDR1 is SEHNR and CDR2 is FQNEAQ (reference sequence). The CDR3, as DNA: TGTGCCAGCAGCCCCTTAGTTGACAGGAAAAACACTGAAGCTTTCTTT. Its protein product is CASSPLVDRKNTEAFF.